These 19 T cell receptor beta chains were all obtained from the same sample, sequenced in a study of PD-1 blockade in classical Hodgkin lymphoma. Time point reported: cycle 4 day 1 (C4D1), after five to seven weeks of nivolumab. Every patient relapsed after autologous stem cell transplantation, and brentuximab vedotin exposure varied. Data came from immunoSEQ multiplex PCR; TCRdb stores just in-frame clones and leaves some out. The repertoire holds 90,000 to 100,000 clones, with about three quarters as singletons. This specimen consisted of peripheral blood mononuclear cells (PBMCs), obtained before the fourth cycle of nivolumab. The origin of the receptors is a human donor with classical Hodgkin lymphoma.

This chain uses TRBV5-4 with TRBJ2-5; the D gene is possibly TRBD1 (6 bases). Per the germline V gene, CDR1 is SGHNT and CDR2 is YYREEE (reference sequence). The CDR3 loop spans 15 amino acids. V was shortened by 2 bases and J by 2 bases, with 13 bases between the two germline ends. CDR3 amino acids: CASSFSQGIQETQYF. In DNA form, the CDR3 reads TGTGCCAGCAGCTTTAGTCAGGGGATACAAGAGACCCAGTACTTC.

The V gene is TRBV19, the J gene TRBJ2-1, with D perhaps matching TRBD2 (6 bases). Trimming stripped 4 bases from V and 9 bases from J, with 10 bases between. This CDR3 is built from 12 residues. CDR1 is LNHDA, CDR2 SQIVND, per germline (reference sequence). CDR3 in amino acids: CASSTTAGEQFF. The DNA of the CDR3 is TGTGCCAGTAGTACCACAGCGGGTGAGCAGTTCTTC.

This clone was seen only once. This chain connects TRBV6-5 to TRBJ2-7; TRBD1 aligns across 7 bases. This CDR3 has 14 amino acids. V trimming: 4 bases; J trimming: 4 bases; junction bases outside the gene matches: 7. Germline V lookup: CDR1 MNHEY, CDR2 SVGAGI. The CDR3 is CASSWGTGDYEQYF. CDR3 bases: TGTGCCAGCAGTTGGGGTACAGGGGATTACGAGCAGTACTTC.

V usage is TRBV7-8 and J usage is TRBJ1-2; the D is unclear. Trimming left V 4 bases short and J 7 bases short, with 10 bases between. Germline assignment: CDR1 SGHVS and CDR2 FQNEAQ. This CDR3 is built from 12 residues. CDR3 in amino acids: CASSSRWGGYTF. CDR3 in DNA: TGTGCCAGCAGCTCCAGGTGGGGTGGCTACACCTTC.

CDR3 loop: CASSPGVGGLNEQYF. CDR3 DNA: TGTGCCAGCAGCCCAGGGGTTGGGGGCCTCAACGAGCAGTACTTC. The chain employs TRBV9 and TRBJ2-7; D may be TRBD1 (6 bases). CDR1 is SGDLS and CDR2 is YYNGEE in the germline V gene. This CDR3 is built from 15 residues. V gave up 4 bases and J gave up 5 bases, with 19 bases separating them.

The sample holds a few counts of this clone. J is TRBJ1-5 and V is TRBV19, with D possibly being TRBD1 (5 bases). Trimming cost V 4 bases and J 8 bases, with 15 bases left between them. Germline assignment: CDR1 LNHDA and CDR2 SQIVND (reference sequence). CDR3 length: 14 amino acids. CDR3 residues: CASSTGTASEPQHF. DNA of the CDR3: TGTGCCAGTAGTACCGGGACTGCGTCTGAGCCCCAGCATTTT.

CDR3 in DNA: TGTGCCAGCAGCTTAGAACGGTCCCTTTCCTATGGCTACACCTTC. This translates into CASSLERSLSYGYTF. This chain connects TRBV7-3 to TRBJ1-2; no clear D. V lost 2 bases to trimming and J lost 4 bases, with 14 bases between them. Germline CDR1 SGHTA, CDR2 FQGTGA. The CDR3 is made up of 15 amino acids.

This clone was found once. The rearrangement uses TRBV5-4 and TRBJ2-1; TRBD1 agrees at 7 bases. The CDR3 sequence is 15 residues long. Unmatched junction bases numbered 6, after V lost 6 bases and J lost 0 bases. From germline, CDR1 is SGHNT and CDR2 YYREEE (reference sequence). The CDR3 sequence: CASTLDRPSYNEQFF. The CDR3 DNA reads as TGTGCCAGCACCCTGGACAGGCCCTCCTACAATGAGCAGTTCTTC.

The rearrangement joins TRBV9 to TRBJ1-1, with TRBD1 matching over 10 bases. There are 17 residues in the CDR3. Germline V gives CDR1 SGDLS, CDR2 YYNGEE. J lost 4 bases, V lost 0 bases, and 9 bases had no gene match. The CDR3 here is CASSVGERGQGSTEAFF. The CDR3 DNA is TGTGCCAGCAGCGTAGGGGAGCGGGGACAGGGGAGCACTGAAGCTTTCTTT.

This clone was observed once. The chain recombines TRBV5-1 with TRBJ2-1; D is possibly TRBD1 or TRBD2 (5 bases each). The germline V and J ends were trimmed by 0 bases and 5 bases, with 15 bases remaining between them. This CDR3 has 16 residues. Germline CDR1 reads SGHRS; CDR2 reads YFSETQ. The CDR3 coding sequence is TGCGCCAGCAGCTTGGATCCCGGGACGTCAGACAATGAGCAGTTCTTC. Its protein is CASSLDPGTSDNEQFF.

CDR3 region: CASSFTARSRMNTEAFF. The CDR3, as DNA: TGTGCCAGCAGCTTTACAGCTCGGTCTAGAATGAACACTGAAGCTTTCTTT. V gene TRBV7-2 combines with J gene TRBJ1-1, with D unclear. Trimming stripped 3 bases from V and 0 bases from J, with 17 bases between. CDR3 length equals 17 residues. Germline-derived CDR1 and CDR2 are SGHTA and FQGNSA.

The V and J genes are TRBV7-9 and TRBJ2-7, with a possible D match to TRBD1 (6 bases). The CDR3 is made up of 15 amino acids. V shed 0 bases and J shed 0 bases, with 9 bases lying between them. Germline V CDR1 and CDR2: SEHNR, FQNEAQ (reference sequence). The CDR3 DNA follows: TGTGCCAGCAGCTTAGCGCAGGGGCTCTCCTACGAGCAGTACTTC. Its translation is CASSLAQGLSYEQYF.

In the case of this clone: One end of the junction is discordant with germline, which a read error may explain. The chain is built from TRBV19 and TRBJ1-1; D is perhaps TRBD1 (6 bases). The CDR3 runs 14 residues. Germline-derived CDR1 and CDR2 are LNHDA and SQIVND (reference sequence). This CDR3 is CASSLETGRTEAFF. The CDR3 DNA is TGTGCCAGTAGTCTAGAAACAGGGAGGACTGAAGCTTTCTTT.

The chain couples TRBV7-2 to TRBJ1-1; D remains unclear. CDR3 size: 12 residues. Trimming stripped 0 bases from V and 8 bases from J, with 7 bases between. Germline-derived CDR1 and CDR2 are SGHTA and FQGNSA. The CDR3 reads CASSLAPGEAFF. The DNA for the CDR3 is TGTGCCAGCAGCTTAGCTCCAGGCGAAGCTTTCTTT. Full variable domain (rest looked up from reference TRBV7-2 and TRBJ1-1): GAGVSQSPSNKVTEKGKDVELRCDPISGHTALYWYRQSLGQGLEFLIYFQGNSAPDKSGLPSDRFSAERTGGSVSTLTIQRTQQEDSAVYLCASSLAPGEAFFGQGTRLTVV.

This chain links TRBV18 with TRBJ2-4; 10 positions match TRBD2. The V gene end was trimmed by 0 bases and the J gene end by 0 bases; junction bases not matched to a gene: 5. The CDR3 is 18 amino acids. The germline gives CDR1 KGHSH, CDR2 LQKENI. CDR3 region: CASSPPGTSVIAKNIQYF. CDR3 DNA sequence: TGTGCCAGCTCACCACCCGGGACTAGCGTAATAGCCAAAAACATTCAGTACTTC. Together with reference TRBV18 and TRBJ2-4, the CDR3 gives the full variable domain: NAGVMQNPRHLVRRRGQEARLRCSPMKGHSHVYWYRQLPEEGLKFMVYLQKENIIDESGMPKERFSAEFPKEGPSILRIQQVVRGDSAAYFCASSPPGTSVIAKNIQYFGAGTRLSVL.

The CDR3 spells CASSLADTGTDTQYF. The CDR3 nucleotides read TGTGCCAGCAGCTTAGCGGACACAGGCACAGATACGCAGTATTTT. The chain carries TRBV7-8 and TRBJ2-3; a weak D match, TRBD1 (5 bases). CDR3 length: 15 residues. Trimming removed 0 bases from V and 1 base from J, with 8 bases in between. Germline V gives CDR1 SGHVS, CDR2 FQNEAQ. The variable domain in full, completed from reference TRBV7-8 and TRBJ2-3, reads GAGVSQSPRYKVAKRGQDVALRCDPISGHVSLFWYQQALGQGPEFLTYFQNEAQLDKSGLPSDRFFAERPEGSVSTLKIQRTQQEDSAVYLCASSLADTGTDTQYFGPGTRLTVL.

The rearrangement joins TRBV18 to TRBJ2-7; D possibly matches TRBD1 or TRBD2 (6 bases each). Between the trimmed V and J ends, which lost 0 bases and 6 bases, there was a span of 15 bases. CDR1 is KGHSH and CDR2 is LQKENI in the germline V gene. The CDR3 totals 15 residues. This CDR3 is CASSPPGGRVSEQYF. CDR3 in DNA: TGTGCCAGCTCACCACCGGGGGGCAGGGTGAGCGAGCAGTACTTC.

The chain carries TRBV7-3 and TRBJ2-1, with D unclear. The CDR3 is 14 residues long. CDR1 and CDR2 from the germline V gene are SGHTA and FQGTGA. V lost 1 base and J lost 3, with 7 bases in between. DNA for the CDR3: TGTGCCAGCAGCTTAAATCTGGACTACAATGAGCAGTTCTTC. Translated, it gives CASSLNLDYNEQFF.

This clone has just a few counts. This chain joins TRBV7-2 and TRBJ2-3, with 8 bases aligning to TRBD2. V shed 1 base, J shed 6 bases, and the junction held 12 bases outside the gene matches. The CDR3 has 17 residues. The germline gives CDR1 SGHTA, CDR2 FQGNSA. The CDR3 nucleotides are TGTGCCAGCAGCTTAGTTCTCCCAGGCTCGGGAGGGGATACGCAGTATTTT. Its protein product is CASSLVLPGSGGDTQYF.